Listed here are 5 T cell receptor beta chains from one sample, sequenced in a study of OX40 agonist ivuxolimab in advanced cancers. Receptor libraries were prepared by the immunoSEQ multiplex PCR assay. TCRdb limited this immuneACCESS table to in-frame rearrangements with V and J called. A share of clones is missing; checked studies link under half to unresolved V genes, and the rest is unexplained. The sample profile shows approximately 47,000 clones; roughly 86% of them were found once. The ten most abundant clones make up 1.9% of the sample. The specimen comprised CD4+ or CD8+ T cells sorted from blood, sampled in a trial of the OX40 agonist ivuxolimab. Receptors originate from an adult with an advanced solid tumor such as melanoma, head and neck, liver or kidney cancer.

The V and J genes are TRBV18 and TRBJ1-3; D gene unclear. The V end was cut by 5 bases, the J end by 0 bases, with 8 bases between. The germline V gene encodes CDR1 KGHSH and CDR2 LQKENI. The CDR3 extends over 14 amino acids. The CDR3 DNA reads TGTGCCAGCTCAACAACAGACTCTGGAAACACCATATATTTT. The encoded protein is CASSTTDSGNTIYF.

The chain couples TRBV28 to TRBJ1-1, with 9 positions matching TRBD1. The CDR3 covers 16 residues. Germline-derived CDR1 and CDR2 are MDHEN and SYDVKM. The ends lost 7 bases at V and 3 bases at J; junction bases unmatched: 12. In DNA form, the CDR3 reads TGTGCCAGCAACCCCACAGGGGGCTTATCGGACACTGAAGCTTTCTTT. It yields the protein CASNPTGGLSDTEAFF.

The chain couples TRBV7-9 to TRBJ2-7; weak D call: TRBD2 (7 bases). V lost 1 base and J lost 1, with 17 bases in between. Germline CDR1 SEHNR, CDR2 FQNEAQ (reference sequence). The CDR3 runs to 17 residues. This CDR3 reads CASSLGFGGLRSYEQYF. As DNA, the CDR3 is TGTGCCAGCAGCTTAGGGTTCGGGGGGCTCAGATCCTACGAGCAGTACTTC. The full variable domain, completed using reference TRBV7-9 and TRBJ2-7, is DTGVSQNPRHKITKRGQNVTFRCDPISEHNRLYWYRQTLGQGPEFLTYFQNEAQLEKSRLLSDRFSAERPKGSFSTLEIQRTEQGDSAMYLCASSLGFGGLRSYEQYFGPGTRLTVT.

The J gene is TRBJ1-5, the V gene TRBV19; 12 bases agree with TRBD1. Trimming cost V 8 bases and J 6 bases; bases outside gene matches: 8. This CDR3 is built from 15 residues. The germline V gene encodes CDR1 LNHDA and CDR2 SQIVND (reference sequence). The CDR3 coding sequence is TGTGCCAGTGGGGACAGGGGGCTTCGTAGTCAGCCCCAGCATTTT. It translates to CASGDRGLRSQPQHF.

The gene calls are TRBV7-2 and TRBJ2-2; D not resolved. Germline V CDR1 and CDR2: SGHTA, FQGNSA. This CDR3 region has 15 residues. The ends were cut back, 1 base at V and 6 bases at J, with 12 bases in the middle. DNA for the CDR3: TGTGCCAGCAGCTTAGGGTTTGGGCCGGCCGGGGAGCTGTTTTTT. Residues: CASSLGFGPAGELFF.